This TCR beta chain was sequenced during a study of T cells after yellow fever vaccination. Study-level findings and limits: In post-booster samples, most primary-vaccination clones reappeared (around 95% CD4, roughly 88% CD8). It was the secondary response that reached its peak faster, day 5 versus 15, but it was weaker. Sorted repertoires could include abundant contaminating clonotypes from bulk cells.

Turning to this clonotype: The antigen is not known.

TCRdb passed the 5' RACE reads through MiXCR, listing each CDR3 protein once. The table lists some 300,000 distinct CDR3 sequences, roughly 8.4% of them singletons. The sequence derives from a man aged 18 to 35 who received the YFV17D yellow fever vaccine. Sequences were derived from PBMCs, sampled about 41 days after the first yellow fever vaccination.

CDR3 sequence reads: CSARDREPYEQYF. CDR3 nucleotide sequence: TGCAGTGCGCGGGACAGGGAACCCTACGAGCAGTACTTC. This chain uses TRBV20-1 with TRBJ2-7, with TRBD1 matching over 9 bases. The trim removed 6 bases at V and 2 bases at J, leaving 5 bases unmatched. The V gene's germline CDR1 is DFQATT and CDR2 SNEGSKA (reference sequence). The length of the CDR3 is 13 residues.